Given below is one T cell receptor beta chain in context. The source of the sample is a study of blood T cell repertoires in COVID-19. TCRdb keeps only in-frame clones here, not all; method: immunoSEQ multiplex PCR. The repertoire holds roughly 80,000 clones, with 81% as singletons. This CDR3 comprises 14 residues. The germline V gene has CDR1 SGHNT and CDR2 YYREEE (reference sequence). Trimming at V came to 2 bases and at J to 5 bases, leaving 5 bases not matched to a gene. This clonotype was obtained from an elderly man with acute or convalescent COVID-19. Sequencing used peripheral blood. J is TRBJ2-7 and V is TRBV5-4; TRBD1 matches 9 bases. The chain's CDR3 is CASSLGQGIHEQYF. DNA of the CDR3: TGTGCCAGCAGCTTAGGACAGGGGATCCACGAGCAGTACTTC. The full variable domain, its missing parts supplied by reference TRBV5-4 and TRBJ2-7, is ETGVTQSPTHLIKTRGQQVTLRCSSQSGHNTVSWYQQALGQGPQFIFQYYREEENGRGNFPPRFSGLQFPNYSSELNVNALELDDSALYLCASSLGQGIHEQYFGPGTRLTVT.